The sequence of this T cell receptor beta chain was determined in a study of cytomegalovirus exposure and HLA in healthy donors. The PCR had 60 Vbeta and 13 Jbeta primers. TCRdb's copy holds only in-frame clones and misses some; the assay was immunoSEQ multiplex PCR. The sample has 75,000 to 90,000 clones, around 70% seen once. CDR3 length: 18 residues. J lost 3 bases, V lost 5 bases, and 9 bases had no gene match. Per germline, CDR1 SGHRS and CDR2 YFSETQ. What was sequenced was PBMCs. The receptor was derived from a woman aged 40 to 50 in good health and CMV-seropositive. The gene calls are TRBV5-1 and TRBJ2-2; 14 nucleotides match TRBD2. This chain's CDR3 is CASSVGTSGREDTGELFF. The CDR3 DNA sequence: TGCGCCAGCAGTGTCGGGACTAGCGGGAGAGAGGACACCGGGGAGCTGTTTTTT.